This TCR beta chain is drawn from a study of shared clonotypes between healthy human individuals. Data came from immunoSEQ multiplex PCR; TCRdb stores just in-frame clones and leaves some out. The sample lists 1,500,000 or so clones; about 98.5% were seen once. The specimen sequenced was naive CD4+ T cells sorted from blood. Subset described: CD45RA+ positively selected. The receptor comes from a man under 40 in good health.

This chain's CDR3 is CASSYRAPSYNEQFF. CDR3 coding DNA: TGTGCCAGCAGTTACAGGGCGCCATCCTACAATGAGCAGTTCTTC. The chain employs TRBV6-5 and TRBJ2-1, with D hard to call. The germline V gene has CDR1 MNHEY and CDR2 SVGAGI. V was clipped by 2 bases and J by 1 base, with 9 bases between them. The CDR3 sequence is 15 residues long.